These 20 T cell receptor beta chains came from one sample sequenced in a study of cytomegalovirus exposure and HLA in healthy donors. PCR employed 60 Vbeta and 13 Jbeta primers. Data came from immunoSEQ multiplex PCR; TCRdb stores just in-frame clones and leaves some out. The repertoire consists of some 180,000 clones, with 75% to 80% occurring once and the leading ten covering roughly 3%. Sequencing was done on a sample of PBMCs. These receptors were collected from a female donor in good health and CMV-seronegative.

This clone was seen once. This rearrangement joins TRBV4-3 to TRBJ2-3, with 9 bases matching TRBD2. This CDR3 has 17 residues. The trim removed 6 bases at V and 5 bases at J, leaving 15 bases unmatched. CDR1 and CDR2 (germline): LGHNA, YSLEER. DNA of the CDR3: TGCGCCAGCAGTGCGTCTAGCGGGACCCAAAGGGGAGATACGCAGTATTTT. It is translated as CASSASSGTQRGDTQYF.

The V gene is TRBV30, the J gene TRBJ2-1; D perhaps matches TRBD2 (6 bases). Germline CDR1 is GTSNPN and CDR2 is SVGIG (reference sequence). The germline V and J ends were trimmed by 0 bases and 4 bases, with 10 bases remaining between them. This CDR3 contains 14 residues. CDR3 amino acids: CAWSVGSGYNEQFF. As DNA, the CDR3 is TGTGCCTGGAGTGTTGGTAGCGGTTACAATGAGCAGTTCTTC.

The V and J genes are TRBV15 and TRBJ1-1; D is perhaps TRBD1 (5 bases). The length of the CDR3 is 13 residues. Germline V gene data show CDR1 as LNHNV and CDR2 as YYDKDF (reference sequence). V was trimmed by 1 base and J by 5 bases, leaving 8 bases between them. CDR3 region: CATSRAGVTEAFF. In DNA form, the CDR3 reads TGTGCCACCAGCAGAGCGGGGGTTACTGAAGCTTTCTTT. Supplemented by reference TRBV15 and TRBJ1-1, the full variable domain reads DAMVIQNPRYQVTQFGKPVTLSCSQTLNHNVMYWYQQKSSQAPKLLFHYYDKDFNNEADTPDNFQSRRPNTSFCFLDIRSPGLGDTAMYLCATSRAGVTEAFFGQGTRLTVV.

V is TRBV19 and J is TRBJ2-1; D is unresolved. Between the trimmed V and J ends, which lost 1 base and 7 bases, there was a span of 17 bases. The germline gives CDR1 LNHDA, CDR2 SQIVND (reference sequence). The CDR3 is 16 residues long. The CDR3 loop is CASSIVRLLTLNEQFF. DNA of the CDR3: TGTGCCAGTAGTATAGTCAGATTACTAACCTTAAATGAGCAGTTCTTC.

The gene calls are TRBV2 and TRBJ2-5; 9 bases agree with TRBD2. Unmatched junction bases numbered 7, after V lost 7 bases and J lost 1 base. The CDR3 sequence is 15 residues long. Germline CDR1 is SNHLY and CDR2 is FYNNEI. CDR3 nucleotide sequence: TGTGCCAGCACGTTTCGGCGGGGGGGCCAAGAGACCCAGTACTTC. Its translation: CASTFRRGGQETQYF.

Points on this clone: One end of the junction does not line up with germline, which may come from a read error. The rearrangement links TRBV25-1 to TRBJ2-1, with TRBD2 as a possible D gene (5 bases). This CDR3 has 13 residues. Germline V gene data show CDR1 as MGHDK and CDR2 as SYGVNS. CDR3: CASSGAGYYEQFF. CDR3 bases: TGTGCCAGCAGCGGCGCGGGCTACTATGAGCAGTTCTTC.

The chain employs TRBV4-2 and TRBJ2-5; TRBD2 agrees at 7 bases. CDR3 length: 15 amino acids. Per germline, CDR1 LGHNA and CDR2 YNFKEQ. Trimming at V came to 1 base and at J to 3 bases, leaving 5 bases not matched to a gene. The CDR3 bases are TGTGCCAGCAGCCAAGCAGCTAGCGGAGAAGAGACCCAGTACTTC. The encoded protein is CASSQAASGEETQYF.

In its sample, this clone was seen once. This chain joins TRBV2 and TRBJ1-3; D not certain. Trimming cost V 10 bases and J 0 bases, with 7 bases left between them. CDR1 is SNHLY and CDR2 is FYNNEI in the germline V gene. This CDR3 spans 12 amino acids. CDR3 residues: CATTSSGNTIYF. The CDR3 DNA sequence: TGTGCCACCACAAGCTCTGGAAACACCATATATTTT.

The chain has TRBV2 and TRBJ1-1; TRBD1 matches 7 bases. The CDR3 spans 16 residues. The V gene end was trimmed by 6 bases and the J gene end by 3 bases; junction bases not matched to a gene: 13. Germline V lookup: CDR1 SNHLY, CDR2 FYNNEI. The CDR3 nucleotides are TGTGCCAGCAGAAATCTGCAGACAGGGCAGTACACTGAAGCTTTCTTT. This translates into CASRNLQTGQYTEAFF. Drawing the rest from reference TRBV2 and TRBJ1-1, the complete variable domain is EPEVTQTPSHQVTQMGQEVILRCVPISNHLYFYWYRQILGQKVEFLVSFYNNEISEKSEIFDDQFSVERPDGSNFTLKIRSTKLEDSAMYFCASRNLQTGQYTEAFFGQGTRLTVV.

V and J are TRBV11-2 and TRBJ2-5; TRBD2 matches 12 bases. The J call may be mistaken, given a closer DNA end match to TRBJ2-7. CDR3 length: 15 residues. Germline CDR1 SGHAT, CDR2 FQNNGV. The CDR3 region has the DNA TGTGCCAGCAGCTTGACTAGCGGGAGCGGGTACGAGCAGTACTTC. This codes for CASSLTSGSGYEQYF.

V and J are TRBV10-1 and TRBJ2-7; 8 bases are a match to TRBD1. From germline, CDR1 is WNHNN and CDR2 SYGVQD (reference sequence). The CDR3 has 16 residues. The V and J ends lost 6 bases and 2 bases, in that order; junction bases with no gene match: 12. This chain's CDR3 is CASRGGLSGGAYEQYF. The CDR3 DNA is TGCGCCAGCAGAGGGGGCCTTTCAGGGGGCGCCTACGAGCAGTACTTC.

This clone has a handful of counts. The chain couples TRBV6-5 to TRBJ1-1, with TRBD1 identical over 7 bases. Germline CDR1 and CDR2: MNHEY and SVGAGI. V gave up 6 bases and J gave up 3 bases; unmatched junction bases: 10. The CDR3 sequence is 15 residues long. DNA for the CDR3: TGTGCCAGCAGGTGGAACAGGGGAAGTCACACTGAAGCTTTCTTT. This translates into CASRWNRGSHTEAFF.

The chain is built from TRBV5-1 and TRBJ2-2; D ambiguous. Per the germline V gene, CDR1 is SGHRS and CDR2 is YFSETQ. V lost 0 bases, J lost 5 bases, and 8 bases lay in between. The CDR3 consists of 14 residues. The CDR3 loop is CASSLAQTTGELFF. The DNA of the CDR3 is TGCGCCAGCAGCTTGGCACAGACAACCGGGGAGCTGTTTTTT.

The chain carries TRBV28 and TRBJ2-1; TRBD2 is a possible D gene (5 bases). Between the trimmed V and J ends, which lost 6 bases and 7 bases, there was a span of 22 bases. CDR1 is MDHEN, CDR2 SYDVKM, per germline. The CDR3 covers 16 residues. The CDR3 sequence: CASSPLLGSFGNEQFF. The CDR3, as DNA: TGTGCCAGCAGCCCTCTCTTGGGGAGTTTTGGAAATGAGCAGTTCTTC.

This rearrangement joins TRBV6-6 to TRBJ1-2, with D hard to call. The CDR3 consists of 13 residues. Trimming removed 6 bases at V and 6 bases at J, with 14 bases between. Germline CDR1 and CDR2: MNHNY and SVGAGI (reference sequence). The CDR3 reads CASRSGPENGYTF. The DNA of the CDR3 is TGTGCCAGCAGAAGCGGGCCGGAAAATGGCTACACCTTC.

CDR3 nucleotides: TGTGCCAGCAGCTTAGATACATCCTATGGCTACACCTTC. Protein sequence: CASSLDTSYGYTF. This chain joins TRBV11-2 and TRBJ1-2; D gene unclear. CDR1 and CDR2 (germline): SGHAT, FQNNGV. The V end was cut by 0 bases, the J end by 4 bases, with 6 bases between. The CDR3 consists of 13 residues.

With regard to this clone: Its ends do not fully match the called genes, so a read error is possible. The CDR3 spells CSSSLAPPADYGYTF. The CDR3 DNA sequence: TGTTCCAGCAGCTTAGCGCCTCCAGCGGACTATGGCTACACCTTC. The chain is built from TRBV7-9 and TRBJ1-2, with D unclear. Germline CDR1 SEHNR, CDR2 FQNEAQ (reference sequence). The CDR3 runs to 15 residues.

The J gene is TRBJ2-7, the V gene TRBV7-8; 7 nucleotides match TRBD1. Per the germline V gene, CDR1 is SGHVS and CDR2 is FQNEAQ. This CDR3 region has 17 residues. The V segment lost 4 bases and the J segment 2 bases; nucleotides outside the gene matches: 14. CDR3 loop: CASSYGLGTDSTYEQYF. The CDR3 region has the DNA TGTGCCAGCAGCTATGGCCTGGGGACAGACTCTACCTACGAGCAGTACTTC.

The V gene is TRBV5-1, the J gene TRBJ2-2; 7 bases align to TRBD1. The CDR3 consists of 17 residues. Trimming cost V 4 bases and J 5 bases; bases outside gene matches: 14. CDR1 and CDR2 from the germline V gene are SGHRS and YFSETQ. CDR3 region: CASSTPAGGLVTGELFF. The DNA of the CDR3 is TGCGCCAGCAGCACCCCGGCAGGGGGTTTAGTTACCGGGGAGCTGTTTTTT.

The gene calls are TRBV6-5 and TRBJ1-6, with D hard to call. In germline, CDR1 is MNHEY, CDR2 SVGAGI. The V end was cut by 2 bases, the J end by 5 bases, with 10 bases between. The CDR3 spans 15 residues. The CDR3 nucleotides are TGTGCCAGCAGTTACCAAGTTAGCAATAATTCACCCCTCCACTTT. Translated, it gives CASSYQVSNNSPLHF.